This T cell receptor beta chain was observed in a study of T cell responses to AZD1222 COVID-19 vaccine. The study, taken as a whole, reports: There were mostly white British donors and more females than males, and clonal diversity was possibly underestimated. Spike-specific TCR breadth and depth rose after two AZD1222 doses. Repertoire samples came only from after the peak T cell response.

In germline, CDR1 is SGDLS, CDR2 YYNGEE. Trimming took 0 bases from V and 1 from J, leaving 9 bases between them. The CDR3 is made up of 15 amino acids. Concerning this clone: Its antigen is as yet unknown.

TCRdb's table, derived via immunoSEQ multiplex PCR, lists solely in-frame clones and lacks some. The sample includes about 140,000 clones, 90% to 95% seen only once; the top ten take approximately 0.9%. The rearrangement joins TRBV9 to TRBJ2-3, with D tentatively TRBD2 (6 bases). The sequenced sample was peripheral blood, obtained on day 0 of MenACWY control vaccination. The receptor comes from an adult in good health. CDR3 DNA sequence: TGTGCCAGCAGCGTAGATAGCGGCCGCACAGATACGCAGTATTTT. Translation: CASSVDSGRTDTQYF.